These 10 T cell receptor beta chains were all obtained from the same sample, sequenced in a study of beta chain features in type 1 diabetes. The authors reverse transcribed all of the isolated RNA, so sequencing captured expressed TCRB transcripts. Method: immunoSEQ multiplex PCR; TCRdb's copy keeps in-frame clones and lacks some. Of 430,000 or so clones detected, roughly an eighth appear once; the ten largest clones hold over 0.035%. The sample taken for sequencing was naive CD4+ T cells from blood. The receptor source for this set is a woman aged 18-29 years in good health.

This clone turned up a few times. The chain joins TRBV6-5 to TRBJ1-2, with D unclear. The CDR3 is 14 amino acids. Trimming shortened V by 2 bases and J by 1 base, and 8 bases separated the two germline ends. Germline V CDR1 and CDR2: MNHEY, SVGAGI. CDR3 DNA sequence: TGTGCCAGCAGTTACCGGGCCGATAACTATGGCTACACCTTC. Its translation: CASSYRADNYGYTF.

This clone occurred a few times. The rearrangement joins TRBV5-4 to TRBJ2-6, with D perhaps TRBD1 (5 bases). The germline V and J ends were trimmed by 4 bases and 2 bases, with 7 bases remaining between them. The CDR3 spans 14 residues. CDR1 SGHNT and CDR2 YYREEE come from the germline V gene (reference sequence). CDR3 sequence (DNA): TGTGCCAGCAGCCAGGGTGCTGGGGCCAACGTCCTGACTTTC. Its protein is CASSQGAGANVLTF.

Written as DNA, the CDR3 is TGTGCCAGCAGTTCAAACAGGGCTCTCGGGGAGACCCAGTACTTC. Protein: CASSSNRALGETQYF. The J gene is TRBJ2-5, the V gene TRBV2; weak D call: TRBD1 (6 bases). The CDR3 spans 15 residues. Germline V lookup: CDR1 SNHLY, CDR2 FYNNEI. The V and J ends lost 5 bases and 5 bases respectively, with 18 bases between them.

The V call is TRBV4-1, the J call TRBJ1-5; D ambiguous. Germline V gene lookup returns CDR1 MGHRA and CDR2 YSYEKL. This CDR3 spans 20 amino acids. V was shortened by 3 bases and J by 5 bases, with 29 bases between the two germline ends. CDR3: CASSQQFGWDVNFEDQPQHF. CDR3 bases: TGCGCCAGCAGCCAGCAATTTGGATGGGATGTGAATTTTGAGGATCAGCCCCAGCATTTT.

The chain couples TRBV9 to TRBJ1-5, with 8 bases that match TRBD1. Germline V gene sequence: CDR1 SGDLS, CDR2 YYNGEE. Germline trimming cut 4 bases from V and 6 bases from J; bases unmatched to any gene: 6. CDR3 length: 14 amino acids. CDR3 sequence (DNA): TGTGCCAGCAGCCCCCAGGGGGCTGGTCAGCCCCAGCATTTT. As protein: CASSPQGAGQPQHF.

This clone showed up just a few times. CDR3 DNA sequence: TGTGCCAGCCGGCCAAGCGGGAGTCGTCTCAATGAGCAGTTCTTC. Its translation is CASRPSGSRLNEQFF. The chain uses TRBV14 and TRBJ2-1, with TRBD2 identical over 8 bases. CDR1 SGHDN and CDR2 FVKESK come from the germline V gene. Trimming cost V 8 bases and J 6 bases; bases outside gene matches: 12. The CDR3 has 15 residues.

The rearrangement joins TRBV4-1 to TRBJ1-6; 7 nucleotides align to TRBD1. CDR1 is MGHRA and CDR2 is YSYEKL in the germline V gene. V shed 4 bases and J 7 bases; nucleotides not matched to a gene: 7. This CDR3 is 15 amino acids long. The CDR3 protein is CASSPGRDSNSPLHF. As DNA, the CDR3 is TGCGCCAGCAGCCCGGGCCGGGACAGCAATTCACCCCTCCACTTT.

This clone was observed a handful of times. CDR3 sequence: CASSGPTGNTIYF. DNA of the CDR3: TGTGCCAGCAGTGGCCCGACTGGAAACACCATATATTTT. The chain uses TRBV25-1 and TRBJ1-3; the D is unclear. In germline, CDR1 is MGHDK, CDR2 SYGVNS. This CDR3 contains 13 residues. Trimming stripped 4 bases from V and 2 bases from J, with 6 bases between. Together with reference TRBV25-1 and TRBJ1-3, the CDR3 gives the full variable domain: EADIYQTPRYLVIGTGKKITLECSQTMGHDKMYWYQQDPGMELHLIHYSYGVNSTEKGDLSSESTVSRIRTEHFPLTLESARPSHTSQYLCASSGPTGNTIYFGEGSWLTVV.

The CDR3 nucleotides read TGTGCCAGCAGCCAAGATTCGGGCTATGAAGAGACCCAGTACTTC. Amino acid sequence: CASSQDSGYEETQYF. The J gene is TRBJ2-5, the V gene TRBV4-2; D uncertain. This CDR3 is 15 amino acids long. V was trimmed by 0 bases and J by 3 bases, leaving 11 bases between them. Germline V gene sequence: CDR1 LGHNA, CDR2 YNFKEQ.

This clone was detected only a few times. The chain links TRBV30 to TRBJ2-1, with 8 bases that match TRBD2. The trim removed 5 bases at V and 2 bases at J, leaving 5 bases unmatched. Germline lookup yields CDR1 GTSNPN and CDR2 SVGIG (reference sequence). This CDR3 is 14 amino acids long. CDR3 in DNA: TGTGCCTGGCTGGGACTAGGACCCTACAATGAGCAGTTCTTC. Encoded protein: CAWLGLGPYNEQFF. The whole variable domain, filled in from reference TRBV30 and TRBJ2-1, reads SQTIHQWPATLVQPVGSPLSLECTVEGTSNPNLYWYRQAAGRGLQLLFYSVGIGQISSEVPQNLSASRPQDRQFILSSKKLLLSDSGFYLCAWLGLGPYNEQFFGPGTRLTVL.